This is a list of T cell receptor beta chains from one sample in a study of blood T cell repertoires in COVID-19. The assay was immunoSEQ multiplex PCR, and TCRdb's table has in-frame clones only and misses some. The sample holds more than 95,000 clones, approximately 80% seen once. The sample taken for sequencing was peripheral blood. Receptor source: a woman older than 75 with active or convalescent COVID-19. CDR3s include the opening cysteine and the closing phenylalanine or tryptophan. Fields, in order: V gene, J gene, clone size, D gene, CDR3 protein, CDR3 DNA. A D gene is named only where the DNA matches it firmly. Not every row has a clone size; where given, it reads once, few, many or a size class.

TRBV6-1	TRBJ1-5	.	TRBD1	CASSDRGLPPQHF	TGTGCCAGCAGTGACAGGGGGCTCCCGCCCCAGCATTTT
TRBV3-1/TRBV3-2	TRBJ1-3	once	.	CASSLAGSGNTIYF	TGTGCCAGCAGTCTCGCAGGATCTGGAAACACCATATATTTT
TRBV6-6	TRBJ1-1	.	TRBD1	CASLLQGLNTEAFF	TGTGCCAGCCTACTACAGGGGTTGAACACTGAAGCTTTCTTT
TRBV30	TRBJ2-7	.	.	CACPKREYIYEQYF	TGTGCCTGCCCTAAGAGGGAATATATCTACGAGCAGTACTTC
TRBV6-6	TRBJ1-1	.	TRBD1	CASSYAGTGDRAFF	TGTGCCAGCAGTTACGCGGGGACAGGGGATAGGGCTTTCTTT
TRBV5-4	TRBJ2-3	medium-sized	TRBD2	CASSLSLAGEDTQYF	TGTGCCAGCAGCCTTTCGCTAGCGGGGGAAGATACGCAGTATTTT
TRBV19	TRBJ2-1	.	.	CASSIGGPVNEQFF	TGTGCCAGTAGTATTGGTGGCCCCGTCAATGAGCAGTTCTTC
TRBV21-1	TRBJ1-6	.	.	CASRPPGGDHNSPLHF	TGTGCCAGCAGACCTCCCGGAGGAGACCATAATTCACCCCTCCACTTT
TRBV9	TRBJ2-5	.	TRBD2	CASSVVGGETQYF	TGTGCCAGCAGCGTAGTGGGGGGGGAGACCCAGTACTTC
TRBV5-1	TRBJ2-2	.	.	CASSYRTSNQQTGELFF	TGCGCCAGCAGCTATAGGACATCGAACCAACAAACCGGGGAGCTGTTTTTT
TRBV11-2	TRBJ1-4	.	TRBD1	CASSQHRGASEKLFF	TGTGCCAGCAGCCAACACAGGGGGGCGAGTGAAAAACTGTTTTTT
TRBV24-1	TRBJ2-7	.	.	CATSDRGQPTYEQYF	TGTGCCACCAGTGACCGTGGACAGCCAACCTACGAGCAGTACTTC
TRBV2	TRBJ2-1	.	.	CASREGQIYYNEQFF	TGTGCCAGCAGGGAGGGACAGATATACTACAATGAGCAGTTCTTC
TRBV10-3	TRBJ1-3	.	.	CAISDDRPSGNTIYF	TGTGCCATCAGTGACGACAGACCCTCTGGAAACACCATATATTTT